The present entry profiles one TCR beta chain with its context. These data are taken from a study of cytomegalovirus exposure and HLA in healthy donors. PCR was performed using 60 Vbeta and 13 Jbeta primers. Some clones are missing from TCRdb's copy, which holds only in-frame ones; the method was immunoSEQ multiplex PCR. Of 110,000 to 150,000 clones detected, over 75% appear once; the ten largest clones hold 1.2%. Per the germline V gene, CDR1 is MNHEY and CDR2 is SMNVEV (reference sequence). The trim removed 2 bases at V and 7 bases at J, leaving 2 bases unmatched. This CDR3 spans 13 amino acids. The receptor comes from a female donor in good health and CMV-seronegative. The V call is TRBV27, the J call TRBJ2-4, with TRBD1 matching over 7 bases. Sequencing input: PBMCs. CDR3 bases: TGTGCCAGCAGTTTAAAACAGGGGAACATTCAGTACTTC. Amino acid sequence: CASSLKQGNIQYF.